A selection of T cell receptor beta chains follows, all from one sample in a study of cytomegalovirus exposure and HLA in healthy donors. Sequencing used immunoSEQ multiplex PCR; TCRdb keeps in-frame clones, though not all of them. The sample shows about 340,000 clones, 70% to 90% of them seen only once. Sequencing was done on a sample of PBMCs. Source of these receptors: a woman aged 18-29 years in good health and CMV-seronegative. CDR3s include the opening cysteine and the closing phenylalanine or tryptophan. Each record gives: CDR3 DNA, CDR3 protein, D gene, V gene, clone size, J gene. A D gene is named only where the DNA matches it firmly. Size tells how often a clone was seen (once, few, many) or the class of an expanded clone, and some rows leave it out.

DNA: TGTGCCAGCAGCGTAGGAACAGACTATGGCTACACCTTC; CDR3: CASSVGTDYGYTF; D: -; V: TRBV9; size: -; J: TRBJ1-2
DNA: TGTGCCAGCAGCGGACAGGGGGGGAGCTACACCTTC; CDR3: CASSGQGGSYTF; D: TRBD1; V: TRBV6-6; size: -; J: TRBJ1-2
DNA: TGTGCCAGCATAGGCCTAGCGGGAAGCACAGATACGCAGTATTTT; CDR3: CASIGLAGSTDTQYF; D: TRBD2; V: TRBV6-1; size: -; J: TRBJ2-3
DNA: TGCGCCAGCAGTAGCGGCACCCAGGACAATGAGCAGTTCTTC; CDR3: CASSSGTQDNEQFF; D: -; V: TRBV5-1; size: -; J: TRBJ2-1
DNA: TGTGCCAGCAGGCCTATCTCTGGAAACACCATATATTTT; CDR3: CASRPISGNTIYF; D: -; V: TRBV27; size: -; J: TRBJ1-3
DNA: TGTGCCAGCAGTGAAGAGGTTGCGGGCACCGGGGAGCTGTTTTTT; CDR3: CASSEEVAGTGELFF; D: -; V: TRBV2; size: -; J: TRBJ2-2
DNA: TGTGCCAGCCCGGCGGCGGGAGGATCTGCAGATACGCAGTATTTT; CDR3: CASPAAGGSADTQYF; D: TRBD2; V: TRBV7-9; size: -; J: TRBJ2-3
DNA: TGTGCCAGCAGCTTCGGAGATTCTAACTATGGCTACACCTTC; CDR3: CASSFGDSNYGYTF; D: -; V: TRBV13; size: -; J: TRBJ1-2
DNA: TGCGCCAGCAGCCCGGTAGCCAGCTCCTACGAGCAGTACTTC; CDR3: CASSPVASSYEQYF; D: -; V: TRBV4-1; size: -; J: TRBJ2-7
DNA: TGTGCCACCAGCAGTTCGAGTGGGCTAGCGGGCCTCACCTACGAGCAGTACTTC; CDR3: CATSSSSGLAGLTYEQYF; D: TRBD2; V: TRBV15; size: -; J: TRBJ2-7
DNA: TGTGCCGGCGGAGGGCCGGAGGAGACCCAGTACTTC; CDR3: CAGGGPEETQYF; D: -; V: TRBV7-9; size: -; J: TRBJ2-5
DNA: TGCGCCAGCAGCTTGCGGGACAGTAGAAATGAAAAACTGTTTTTT; CDR3: CASSLRDSRNEKLFF; D: TRBD1; V: TRBV5-1; size: once; J: TRBJ1-4
DNA: TGTGCCAGCAGTGGACAAGGACAGGGGGCGCCGGGGAACACTGAAGCTTTCTTT; CDR3: CASSGQGQGAPGNTEAFF; D: TRBD1; V: TRBV25-1; size: -; J: TRBJ1-1
DNA: TGTGCCAGCAGACGGACAGGGGACTACTCTGGAAACACCATATATTTT; CDR3: CASRRTGDYSGNTIYF; D: TRBD1; V: TRBV27; size: -; J: TRBJ1-3
DNA: TGCGCCAGCAGCTACGGACTCGTCACAGATACGCAGTATTTT; CDR3: CASSYGLVTDTQYF; D: -; V: TRBV5-1; size: few; J: TRBJ2-3
DNA: TGTGCCAGTAGTATGGGGCGGGGAGCCTACGAGCAGTACTTC; CDR3: CASSMGRGAYEQYF; D: -; V: TRBV19; size: -; J: TRBJ2-7
DNA: TGCAGCGTTGTTTTGGCGGGACAAGAGACCCAGTACTTC; CDR3: CSVVLAGQETQYF; D: -; V: TRBV29-1; size: -; J: TRBJ2-5
DNA: TGTGCCATCCAGACAGGGGGAATATTAGCTAACTATGGCTACACCTTC; CDR3: CAIQTGGILANYGYTF; D: TRBD1; V: TRBV6-6; size: few; J: TRBJ1-2
DNA: TGTGCCAGCAGCTCAACTAGAGACAATGAGCAGTTCTTC; CDR3: CASSSTRDNEQFF; D: -; V: TRBV5-6; size: -; J: TRBJ2-1
DNA: TGTGCCAGCAGGGACCCCGCGGGCGGCCAAGAGACCCAGTACTTC; CDR3: CASRDPAGGQETQYF; D: -; V: TRBV6-5; size: -; J: TRBJ2-5
DNA: TGTGCCAGCTCACCAATCCAGGGGGCAAATCAGCCCCAGCATTTT; CDR3: CASSPIQGANQPQHF; D: TRBD1; V: TRBV18; size: -; J: TRBJ1-5
DNA: TGTGCCAGCAGCCTAGGGCGAGAGACCCAGTACTTC; CDR3: CASSLGRETQYF; D: -; V: TRBV13; size: once; J: TRBJ2-5
DNA: TGTGCCATCAGTGAGTCACAGGGAAATCAGCCCCAGCATTTT; CDR3: CAISESQGNQPQHF; D: -; V: TRBV10-3; size: -; J: TRBJ1-5
DNA: TGTGCCAGCAGTCACTCCAGGACAGGGGCTGGAAACACCATATATTTT; CDR3: CASSHSRTGAGNTIYF; D: TRBD1; V: TRBV6-6; size: -; J: TRBJ1-3
DNA: TGTGCCAGCTCACCATGGATAGCGGGAGAAGAAAGCGCAGATACGCAGTATTTT; CDR3: CASSPWIAGEESADTQYF; D: TRBD2; V: TRBV18; size: once; J: TRBJ2-3
DNA: TGTGCCAGCAGCGTAGGAAGCACCGCCGGGGATACGCAGTATTTT; CDR3: CASSVGSTAGDTQYF; D: -; V: TRBV9; size: once; J: TRBJ2-3
DNA: TGTGCCAGCAGCGCCTTCCTAGGGAACACTGAAGCTTTCTTT; CDR3: CASSAFLGNTEAFF; D: -; V: TRBV7-3; size: once; J: TRBJ1-1
DNA: TGTGCCTTTAACGACAGCCCCTATGGCTACACCTTC; CDR3: CAFNDSPYGYTF; D: -; V: TRBV6-1; size: -; J: TRBJ1-2
DNA: TGTGCCAGCAGCCCCAGGGTAGCGGGAGGCCTGGGCAATGAGCAGTTCTTC; CDR3: CASSPRVAGGLGNEQFF; D: TRBD2; V: TRBV7-3; size: once; J: TRBJ2-1
DNA: TGCGCCAGCAGCTTGGGGACAGCCGAGGGGAACACTGAAGCTTTCTTT; CDR3: CASSLGTAEGNTEAFF; D: -; V: TRBV5-1; size: -; J: TRBJ1-1
DNA: TGTGCCAGCAGCTCCCCAGGTGTCGAAGAAGCTTTCTTT; CDR3: CASSSPGVEEAFF; D: -; V: TRBV7-9; size: -; J: TRBJ1-1
DNA: TGTGCCAGCAGTTTATCGATGGCTAGCGGGAGCTTCGATGAGCAGTTCTTC; CDR3: CASSLSMASGSFDEQFF; D: TRBD2; V: TRBV27; size: -; J: TRBJ2-1
DNA: TGTGCCACTCGGACAGGGGCAGCGGTTAGGGGCAATCAGCCCCAGCATTTT; CDR3: CATRTGAAVRGNQPQHF; D: TRBD1; V: TRBV10-3; size: -; J: TRBJ1-5
DNA: TGTGCCAGCAGCTCTCCGGGCTCCTACAATGAGCAGTTCTTC; CDR3: CASSSPGSYNEQFF; D: -; V: TRBV7-3; size: -; J: TRBJ2-1
DNA: TGTGCCAGCAGCTTAACGAGGCTTGAGGACACAGATACGCAGTATTTT; CDR3: CASSLTRLEDTDTQYF; D: -; V: TRBV7-3; size: -; J: TRBJ2-3
DNA: TGTGCCAGCAGCGACGACAGTACCTCACAAGAGACCCAGTACTTC; CDR3: CASSDDSTSQETQYF; D: -; V: TRBV25-1; size: -; J: TRBJ2-5
DNA: TGCAGCGTTGCAAAACCGGGACTAGTCCACGAGCAGTACTTC; CDR3: CSVAKPGLVHEQYF; D: TRBD2; V: TRBV29-1; size: -; J: TRBJ2-7
DNA: TGCGCCAGCAACCCCGGGACAGTCCAAGAGACCCAGTACTTC; CDR3: CASNPGTVQETQYF; D: TRBD1; V: TRBV5-1; size: -; J: TRBJ2-5
DNA: TGCGCCAGCAGCCAAACTCCGGGACTCTGGAATGAGCAGTTCTTC; CDR3: CASSQTPGLWNEQFF; D: -; V: TRBV4-1; size: -; J: TRBJ2-1
DNA: TGCGCCAGCAGCTCGACCACAGGGACGGGCAACACTGAAGCTTTCTTT; CDR3: CASSSTTGTGNTEAFF; D: -; V: TRBV5-1; size: -; J: TRBJ1-1
DNA: TGCGCCAGCAGCTGGACAGGTGCCGGGGAGCTGTTTTTT; CDR3: CASSWTGAGELFF; D: TRBD1; V: TRBV5-1; size: -; J: TRBJ2-2
DNA: TGTGCCAGCAGCTCCGGGACTAGCGACAGTGAGCAGTTCTTC; CDR3: CASSSGTSDSEQFF; D: TRBD2; V: TRBV11-3; size: -; J: TRBJ2-1
DNA: TGCGCCAGCAGCCAAGCAGGCTGGACAGGGGTACTCTCTGATCAGCCCCAGCATTTT; CDR3: CASSQAGWTGVLSDQPQHF; D: TRBD1; V: TRBV4-3; size: -; J: TRBJ1-5
DNA: TGTGCCAGCAGCCGCCGGGGGAGTGGCACAGATACGCAGTATTTT; CDR3: CASSRRGSGTDTQYF; D: -; V: TRBV7-2; size: -; J: TRBJ2-3
DNA: TGCAGCTCAACAGGGGGATTCACAGATACGCAGTATTTT; CDR3: CSSTGGFTDTQYF; D: TRBD1; V: TRBV29-1; size: -; J: TRBJ2-3
DNA: TGCGCCAGCAGCTTCCAGACTAGCGCGAACACCGGGGAGCTGTTTTTT; CDR3: CASSFQTSANTGELFF; D: TRBD2; V: TRBV5-1; size: -; J: TRBJ2-2
DNA: TGTGCCAGCAGGAGAGAGCGGGAAGCCTACGAGCAGTACTTC; CDR3: CASRREREAYEQYF; D: TRBD2; V: TRBV2; size: -; J: TRBJ2-7
DNA: TGTGCCATCAGTGAAGAGCTTAACTCCTACAATGAGCAGTTCTTC; CDR3: CAISEELNSYNEQFF; D: -; V: TRBV10-3; size: -; J: TRBJ2-1
DNA: TGTGCCAGCAGTCAGAGGACACCAACGAACACTGAAGCTTTCTTT; CDR3: CASSQRTPTNTEAFF; D: -; V: TRBV7-9; size: few; J: TRBJ1-1
DNA: TGTGCCAGCAGTGAAGCGCATGCGGAAGAGACCCAGTACTTC; CDR3: CASSEAHAEETQYF; D: -; V: TRBV2; size: -; J: TRBJ2-5
DNA: TGTGCCAGCAGTGAAGCTCCGGGAGTGGGCACAGATACGCAGTATTTT; CDR3: CASSEAPGVGTDTQYF; D: -; V: TRBV6-1; size: -; J: TRBJ2-3
DNA: TGTGCCAGCAGCTTGGGTAGCTCTGAAGCTTTCTTT; CDR3: CASSLGSSEAFF; D: -; V: TRBV7-9; size: -; J: TRBJ1-1